This TCR beta chain was observed in a study of blood T cell repertoires in COVID-19. Study in general: Sample material is recorded as cDNA or gDNA derived from T cells, B-cell-depleted T cells, or PBMCs.

This CDR3 has 15 residues. V gave up 0 bases and J gave up 5 bases, with 12 bases separating them. In germline, CDR1 is SGHNT, CDR2 YYREEE (reference sequence). There are a few counts of this clone. As processed by the authors: Cell counts per sample came from amplifying reference gene primers. TCRdb keeps only in-frame clones here, not all; method: immunoSEQ multiplex PCR. The V and J calls and clone size are taken from that table; D and trimming were inferred from the DNA. The data show 80,000 or so clones, 65% to 90% seen once. The chain combines TRBV5-4 with TRBJ2-1, with D uncertain. Material: peripheral blood. The source of this sequence is a human donor in a cohort sampled during active COVID-19. The CDR3 loop reads CASSLGSNYNNEQFF. The CDR3 DNA is TGTGCCAGCAGCTTGGGCAGCAACTATAACAATGAGCAGTTCTTC. The full variable domain, rest sourced from reference TRBV5-4 and TRBJ2-1, is ETGVTQSPTHLIKTRGQQVTLRCSSQSGHNTVSWYQQALGQGPQFIFQYYREEENGRGNFPPRFSGLQFPNYSSELNVNALELDDSALYLCASSLGSNYNNEQFFGPGTRLTVL.